A selection of T cell receptor beta chains follows, all from one sample in a study of CD8+ T cells in alopecia areata. Here immunoSEQ multiplex PCR was the method, and the copy in TCRdb shows in-frame clones only, minus some. There are under 65,000 clones in the sample; roughly 46% occur only once, and around 54% lies in the top ten. The sample was NKG2D-low CD8+ T cells sorted from blood. The receptors come from a human donor with alopecia areata. Both conserved end residues are part of each CDR3. D genes are given only for firm matches. Size values are once, few and many counts, or a class for expanded clones, and some rows have none.

D gene	V gene	J gene	clone size	CDR3 length	CDR3 protein	CDR3 DNA
TRBD2	TRBV28	TRBJ2-1	few	16	CATTEESGRTYNEQFF	TGTGCCACCACCGAAGAAAGCGGGAGAACCTACAATGAGCAGTTCTTC
.	TRBV5-1	TRBJ1-1	.	14	CASSLGRGNTEAFF	TGCGCCAGCAGCTTGGGTCGGGGGAACACTGAAGCTTTCTTT
.	TRBV27	TRBJ2-7	.	13	CASSFWGGYEQYF	TGTGCCAGCAGTTTTTGGGGTGGCTACGAGCAGTACTTC
.	TRBV6-5	TRBJ1-2	few	16	CASSYSTTKNGYGYTF	TGTGCCAGCAGTTATTCCACCACGAAAAACGGATATGGCTACACCTTC
TRBD1	TRBV9	TRBJ2-7	.	15	CASSVTGQASYEQYF	TGTGCCAGCAGCGTAACAGGACAGGCCTCCTACGAGCAGTACTTC
TRBD1	TRBV5-1	TRBJ1-1	.	14	CASSLVTGGTEAFF	TGCGCCAGCAGCTTGGTGACAGGGGGCACTGAAGCTTTCTTT
.	TRBV29-1	TRBJ1-2	.	11	CSVETRYGYTF	TGCAGCGTTGAAACACGCTATGGCTACACCTTC
.	TRBV7-8	TRBJ2-3	.	16	CASSLGGALGTDTQYF	TGTGCCAGCAGCTTAGGGGGGGCTTTGGGCACAGATACGCAGTATTTT
.	TRBV29-1	TRBJ1-5	few	13	CSVGRDDTEPQHF	TGCAGCGTCGGGAGGGATGACACGGAGCCCCAGCATTTT
TRBD1	TRBV9	TRBJ2-3	.	14	CASSAAQQGRTQYF	TGTGCCAGCAGCGCCGCCCAACAGGGGAGAACGCAGTATTTT
TRBD1	TRBV29-1	TRBJ2-7	.	14	CSVGPRDSPYEQYF	TGCAGCGTTGGCCCCCGGGACAGCCCCTACGAGCAGTACTTC
.	TRBV29-1	TRBJ2-7	once	12	CSVVSGAYEQYF	TGCAGCGTTGTGTCGGGAGCCTACGAGCAGTACTTC
.	TRBV5-1	TRBJ1-2	few	14	CASGPSDSLYGYTF	TGCGCCAGCGGACCATCAGACAGCCTCTATGGCTACACCTTC